This TCR beta chain was recorded in a study of CD8+ T cells in alopecia areata. Study results and caveats: Among the 100 top clones, expanded CD8+ clones, like scalp clonality, were significantly decreased by tofacitinib.

This clone was observed a handful of times. Its antigen is currently unknown. Reverse transcription of extracted RNA yielded cDNA, which provided the sequencing template. TCRdb's table, derived via immunoSEQ multiplex PCR, lists solely in-frame clones and lacks some. The sample consists of about 120,000 clones, 50% to 75% of them appearing once. Germline CDR1 is MNHNS and CDR2 is SASEGT. The CDR3 runs 14 residues. Trimming at V came to 7 bases and at J to 3 bases, leaving 5 bases not matched to a gene. The sample's treatment: oral pan-JAK inhibitor, 5-10 mg twice daily. Lesional scalp tissue (obtained by punch biopsy) and peripheral blood were collected from alopecia areata patients.

The TCR originated in a human donor with alopecia areata. The chain recombines TRBV6-1 with TRBJ2-2; 7 bases map to TRBD2. Here the sequenced sample was CD8+ T cells sorted from blood, taken at week 4, from a patient treated with tofacitinib. The CDR3 loop reads CASTPGRDTGELFF. Written as DNA, the CDR3 is TGTGCCAGCACTCCTGGGAGGGACACCGGGGAGCTGTTTTTT.